Only a few counts were recorded for the clone carrying this T cell receptor (beta chain). TCRdb ran MiXCR on the 5' RACE reads and lists one entry per CDR3 protein. Of tens of thousands of distinct CDR3 sequences in the sample, 3.5% to 4% are singletons; the top ten hold approximately 2.2%. This specimen comes from a study of neurological immune-mediated disorders. There are 14 residues in the CDR3. Germline-derived CDR1 and CDR2 are SGHRS and YFSETQ. V was clipped by 0 bases and J by 3 bases, with 7 bases between them. The sample was PBMCs. The source of this sequence is a man aged 30-40 years with multiple sclerosis. The chain links TRBV5-1 to TRBJ1-5; TRBD1 is a possible D gene (5 bases). The CDR3 reads CASSLGDFNQPQHF. In nucleotides, the CDR3 is TGCGCCAGCAGCTTGGGGGACTTCAATCAGCCCCAGCATTTT.